These 5 T cell receptor beta chains originate from one sample sequenced in a study of T cells in Graves' hyperthyroidism and ophthalmopathy. TCR beta CDR3 sequences were amplified from RNA transcripts. An initial round of RT-PCR targeting the TCR CDR3 relied on the HTBI primer set. TCRdb used MiXCR to reprocess the multiplex PCR reads, holding one entry per CDR3 protein. This repertoire shows hundreds of thousands of distinct CDR3 sequences, under 15% found once; its top ten account for 9.2%. Sequencing used blood. The receptors shown here come from a woman under 30 with Graves' hyperthyroidism.

About this clonotype itself: This clone may be a read error of a much larger clone one base away. This chain connects TRBV20-1 to TRBJ2-1; TRBD2 aligns across 7 bases. The J call may be in error: the DNA end matches TRBJ2-7 better. CDR3 size: 15 residues. CDR1 and CDR2 (germline): DFQATT, SNEGSKA (reference sequence). The CDR3 reads CSARDPAGVDNEQYF. CDR3 DNA: TGCAGTGCTAGAGATCCCGCGGGAGTCGACAATGAGCAGTACTTC.

This clonotype was counted many times. The rearrangement uses TRBV6-2 or TRBV6-3 and TRBJ1-1, with D tentatively TRBD1 (6 bases). The CDR3 consists of 13 residues. Trimming stripped 6 bases from V and 7 bases from J, with 15 bases between. From germline, CDR1 is MNHEY and CDR2 SVGEGT. The CDR3 DNA reads TGTGCCAGCAGCCCTTCAGGGGCCCTTGAAGCTTTCTTT. This sequence encodes CASSPSGALEAFF.

This clonotype was detected many times. This chain uses TRBV10-2 with TRBJ2-5; D remains ambiguous. The ends were cut back, 5 bases at V and 5 bases at J, with 12 bases in the middle. This CDR3 is 13 amino acids long. Germline-derived CDR1 and CDR2 are WSHSY and SAAADI. This CDR3 reads CASSTAGFETQYF. In DNA form, the CDR3 reads TGCGCCAGCAGTACCGCCGGGTTTGAGACCCAGTACTTC.

This clonotype was detected many times. The CDR3: CASSPYLYNEQFF. The CDR3 DNA follows: TGTGCCAGCAGTCCCTACCTCTACAATGAGCAGTTCTTC. This chain uses TRBV7-2 with TRBJ2-1, with D unclear. Germline CDR1 reads SGHTA; CDR2 reads FQGNSA. The CDR3 runs to 13 residues. The V end lost 6 bases, the J end lost 3 bases, and 9 bases lay between the germline ends.

The gene calls are TRBV5-6 and TRBJ2-1; TRBD1 aligns across 7 bases. The J call is doubtful: the DNA matches TRBJ2-7 better. The CDR3 runs 15 residues. Germline V CDR1 and CDR2: SGHDT, YYEEEE. The CDR3 is CASSLTGDAYNEQYF. The CDR3 nucleotides read TGTGCCAGCAGCTTGACAGGGGATGCCTACAATGAGCAGTACTTC.